This passage covers 9 T cell receptor beta chains from one sample sequenced in a study of blood T cells in healthy people across ages (dated by TCRdb to the mid-2010s). The protocol used for the library was 5' RACE. TCRdb names Illumina HiSeq 2500 as the instrument used. The second PCR ran for about 7 to 11 cycles and used a J-beta primer mix along with a sample-barcoded 5' primer. TCRdb's own reprocessing of the public reads used fastp at Q25 and MiXCR and kept productive beta chains. Rows matching on CDR3 protein sequence are summarized as one entry with the most common DNA and genes. The sample table records under 2 million distinct CDR3 sequences; roughly a third of these occur just once. The ten most abundant clones make up around 10% of the sample. The sequencing input was blood. Receptors were obtained from a woman aged 30 to 39 in good health.

This clonotype occurred a few times. The V call is TRBV20-1, the J call TRBJ2-1; 11 bases map to TRBD2. Germline CDR1 reads DFQATT; CDR2 reads SNEGSKA (reference sequence). V gave up 5 bases and J gave up 3 bases; unmatched junction bases: 18. CDR3 length: 19 residues. The CDR3 reads CSAHHSGGAVRRNYNEQFF. The DNA of the CDR3 is TGCAGTGCTCACCATAGCGGGGGGGCCGTTCGCAGGAACTACAATGAGCAGTTCTTC.

This clonotype has more than one count but fewer than ten. The genes are TRBV7-6 and TRBJ2-7; 7 nucleotides match TRBD1. The V and J ends lost 6 bases and 4 bases, in that order; junction bases with no gene match: 15. Germline CDR1 SGHVS, CDR2 FNYEAQ. The CDR3 has 16 amino acids. The CDR3 here is CASRYRGQGFGYEQYF. CDR3 DNA: TGTGCCAGCAGGTATAGGGGGCAAGGTTTCGGTTACGAGCAGTACTTC.

This clonotype was seen only a few times. The V call is TRBV9, the J call TRBJ2-3; D remains unclear. Trimming removed 0 bases at V and 1 base at J, with 6 bases between. Germline V gives CDR1 SGDLS, CDR2 YYNGEE. CDR3 length: 14 residues. Here the CDR3 DNA reads TGTGCCAGCAGCGTAGATAGCCGCACAGATACGCAGTATTTT. It specifies CASSVDSRTDTQYF.

The rearrangement uses TRBV28 and TRBJ1-5, with a possible D match to TRBD1 (5 bases). Trimming stripped 7 bases from V and 2 bases from J, with 18 bases between. The CDR3 spans 16 residues. Looked up from germline, CDR1 is MDHEN and CDR2 is SYDVKM. The CDR3 DNA follows: TGTGCCAGCACCACGGGGACTGGTTCGGGCAATCAGCCCCAGCATTTT. Its translation is CASTTGTGSGNQPQHF.

As to this clonotype: The junction does not match germline at one end; this may be a read error. The CDR3 DNA sequence: TGTGCCAGCAGCTCCTGGACAGGGTCATCCTACAATAAGCAGTTCTTC. It encodes CASSSWTGSSYNKQFF. This chain joins TRBV9 and TRBJ2-1; TRBD1 matches at 8 bases. Germline CDR1 is SGDLS and CDR2 is YYNGEE. This CDR3 contains 16 residues.

In its sample, this clonotype was seen once. The chain uses TRBV28 and TRBJ2-5; 8 bases match TRBD1. Matching the DNA end better, TRBJ2-7 makes the J call doubtful. The length of the CDR3 is 15 residues. CDR1 and CDR2 (germline): MDHEN, SYDVKM. The DNA for the CDR3 is TGTGCCAGCCGTGCCTCAGGGGGCGACGGGTACGAGCAGTACTTC. Amino acids: CASRASGGDGYEQYF.

J is TRBJ1-2 and V is TRBV15, with a weak D call TRBD1 (5 bases). The V end lost 8 bases, the J end lost 5 bases, and 15 bases lay between the germline ends. The CDR3 runs 13 residues. CDR1 and CDR2 (germline): LNHNV, YYDKDF (reference sequence). The CDR3 is CATGGPYWYGYTF. CDR3 coding DNA: TGTGCCACCGGGGGTCCCTATTGGTATGGCTACACCTTC.

The chain is built from TRBV27 and TRBJ2-3, with D hard to call. Germline CDR1 reads MNHEY; CDR2 reads SMNVEV (reference sequence). CDR3 size: 15 residues. V shed 2 bases and J shed 2 bases, with 11 bases lying between them. The CDR3 sequence is CASSLTDKPTDTQYF. The DNA of the CDR3 is TGTGCCAGCAGTTTAACGGATAAACCCACAGATACGCAGTATTTT.

The V call is TRBV5-1, the J call TRBJ2-5, with D unresolved. The DNA end is a closer match to TRBJ2-7, so the J assignment may be wrong. The germline V gene encodes CDR1 SGHRS and CDR2 YFSETQ. The CDR3 contains 15 residues. CDR3 sequence: CASSPRQRPAYEQYF. CDR3 nucleotide sequence: TGCGCCAGCAGCCCCAGGCAGAGGCCCGCCTACGAGCAGTACTTC.